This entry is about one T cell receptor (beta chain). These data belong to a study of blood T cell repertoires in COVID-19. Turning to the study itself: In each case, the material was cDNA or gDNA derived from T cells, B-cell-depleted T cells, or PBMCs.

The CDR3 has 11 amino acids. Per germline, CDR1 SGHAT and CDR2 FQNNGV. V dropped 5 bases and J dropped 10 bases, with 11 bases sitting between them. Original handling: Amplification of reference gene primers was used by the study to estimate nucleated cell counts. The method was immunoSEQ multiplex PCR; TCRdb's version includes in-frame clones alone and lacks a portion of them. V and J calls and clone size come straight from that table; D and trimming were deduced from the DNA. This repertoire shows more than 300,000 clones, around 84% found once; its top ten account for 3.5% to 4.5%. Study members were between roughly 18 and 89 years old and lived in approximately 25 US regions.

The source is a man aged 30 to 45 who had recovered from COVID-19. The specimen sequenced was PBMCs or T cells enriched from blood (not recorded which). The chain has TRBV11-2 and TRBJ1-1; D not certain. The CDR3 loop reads CASSRVQGAFF. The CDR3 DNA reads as TGTGCCAGCAGCCGGGTACAAGGAGCTTTCTTT.